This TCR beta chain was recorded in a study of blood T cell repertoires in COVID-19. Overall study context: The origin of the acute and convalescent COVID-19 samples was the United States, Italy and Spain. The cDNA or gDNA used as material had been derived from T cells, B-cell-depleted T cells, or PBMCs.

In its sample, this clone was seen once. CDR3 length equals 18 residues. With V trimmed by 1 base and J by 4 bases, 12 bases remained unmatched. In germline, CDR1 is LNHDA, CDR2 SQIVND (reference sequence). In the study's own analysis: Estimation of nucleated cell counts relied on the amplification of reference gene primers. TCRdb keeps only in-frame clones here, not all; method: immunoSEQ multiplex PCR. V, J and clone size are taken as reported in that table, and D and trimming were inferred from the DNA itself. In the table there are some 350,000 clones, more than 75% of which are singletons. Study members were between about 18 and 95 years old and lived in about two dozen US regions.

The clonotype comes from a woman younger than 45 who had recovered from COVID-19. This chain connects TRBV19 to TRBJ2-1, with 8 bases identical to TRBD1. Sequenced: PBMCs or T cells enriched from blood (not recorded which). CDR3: CASSIAPPARGLYNEQFF. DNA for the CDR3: TGTGCCAGTAGTATAGCGCCCCCCGCCAGGGGGCTTTACAATGAGCAGTTCTTC.